This TCR beta chain is from a study of blood T cell repertoires in COVID-19. Whole-study context: COVID-19 samples collected from the United States, Italy and Spain covered acute and convalescent phases. T cells, B-cell-depleted T cells, or PBMCs provided the cDNA or gDNA that served as material.

In the authors' methods: Reference gene primers were amplified, and this amplification served to estimate nucleated cell counts. Here immunoSEQ multiplex PCR was the method, and the copy in TCRdb shows in-frame clones only, minus some. The V and J calls and clone size come from that table; D and trimming were worked out from the DNA. Of around 200,000 clones detected, around nine tenths appear once; the ten largest clones hold roughly 1.6%. The origin of this receptor is a man in his late teens or twenties with active or convalescent COVID-19. What was sequenced was peripheral blood.

The CDR3 loop reads CASSYSTPGQGGNQHF. Written as DNA, the CDR3 is TGTGCCAGCAGTTACTCGACCCCGGGACAGGGGGGGAACCAGCATTTT. This chain links TRBV6-2 or TRBV6-3 with TRBJ1-5; 11 bases agree with TRBD1. This CDR3 is built from 16 residues. Looked up from germline, CDR1 is MNHEY and CDR2 is SVGEGT. Trimming cost V 0 bases and J 12 bases; bases outside gene matches: 10.